This T cell receptor (beta chain) was identified during a study of CXCR3-negative and CXCR3-positive naive CD8 T cells. Study conclusions and caveats: More hydrophobic TRB CDR3s were found in CXCR3-positive naive cells than in CXCR3-negative naive cells.

A note on this clonotype: The antigen is not known.

Researchers prepared the TRB cDNA libraries using 5' RACE with UMI labels. TCRdb re-called the 5' RACE reads, yielding one record per CDR3 amino acid sequence without DNA. The sample has more than 80,000 distinct CDR3 sequences. This CDR3 comprises 17 residues. Per the germline V gene, CDR1 is SGHTA and CDR2 is FQGNSA. The authors gated naive CD8+ T cells as CD45RO-CCR7+CD27+CD95-. The sequenced sample consisted of naive CXCR3+ CD8+ T cells from blood. The sample's subset: CD45RO-CCR7+CD27+CD95- naive CD8+ T cells expressing CXCR3 (TNR3+). V is TRBV7-2 and J is TRBJ1-5; checking the TCRdb D call of TRBD1 is not possible without DNA. This receptor was taken from a human donor in good health. Some clones in this sample may be carry-over from other donors' samples. This CDR3 reads CASSLVPGDYSNQPQHF.